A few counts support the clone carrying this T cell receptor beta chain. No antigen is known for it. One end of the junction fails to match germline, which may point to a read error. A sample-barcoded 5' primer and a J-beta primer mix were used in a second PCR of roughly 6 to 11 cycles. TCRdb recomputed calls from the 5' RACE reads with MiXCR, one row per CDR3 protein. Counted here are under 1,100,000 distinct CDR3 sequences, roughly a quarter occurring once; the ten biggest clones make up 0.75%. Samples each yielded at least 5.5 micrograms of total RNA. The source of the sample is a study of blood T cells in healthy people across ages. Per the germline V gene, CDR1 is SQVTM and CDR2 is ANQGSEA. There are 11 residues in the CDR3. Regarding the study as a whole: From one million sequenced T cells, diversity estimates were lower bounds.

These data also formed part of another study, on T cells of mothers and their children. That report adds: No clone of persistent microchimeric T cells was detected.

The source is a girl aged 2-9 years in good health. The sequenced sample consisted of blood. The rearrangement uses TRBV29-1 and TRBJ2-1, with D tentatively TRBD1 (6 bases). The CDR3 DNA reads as TGCAGCGTTGATTCGAGGACAGCCGCCATCTTC. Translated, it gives CSVDSRTAAIF.